These 8 T cell receptor beta chains share one sample of origin, sequenced in a study of CD8 T cells in ankylosing spondylitis. TCRdb analysed the 5' RACE reads with MiXCR anew, one entry per CDR3 protein. The profile covers under 300,000 distinct CDR3 sequences, with 18% appearing a single time and less than 35% taken by the ten largest. Source material: blood, either unsorted or a sorted T cell fraction (not recorded which). The receptors come from a male donor with ankylosing spondylitis or in good health (not recorded which).

Sample share makes this clonotype medium-sized. J is TRBJ2-5 and V is TRBV9, with 7 bases that match TRBD1. The CDR3 runs to 14 residues. V gave up 3 bases and J gave up 6 bases; unmatched junction bases: 8. Per the germline V gene, CDR1 is SGDLS and CDR2 is YYNGEE. In DNA, the CDR3 is TGTGCCAGCAGCGCGTCGACAGGGCTGAAGACCCAGTACTTC. Translated, it gives CASSASTGLKTQYF.

This clonotype was seen only once. This chain joins TRBV6-5 and TRBJ2-1, with 8 bases identical to TRBD2. Germline V gene lookup returns CDR1 MNHEY and CDR2 SVGAGI. The CDR3 contains 12 residues. Trimming at V came to 2 bases and at J to 10 bases, leaving 1 base not matched to a gene. CDR3 coding DNA: TGTGCCAGCAGTTACCCGGGGGGGGAGCAGTTCTTC. Its protein product is CASSYPGGEQFF.

This clonotype was detected only a few times. This sequence joins TRBV5-8 and TRBJ2-5; D is uncertain. The CDR3 sequence is 16 residues long. Looked up from germline, CDR1 is SGHTS and CDR2 is YDEGEE. V lost 0 bases, J lost 7 bases, and 19 bases lay in between. CDR3 loop: CASSLGRQLRVVTQYF. The CDR3 DNA reads as TGTGCCAGCAGCTTGGGGAGACAACTTCGGGTAGTGACCCAGTACTTC. Together with reference TRBV5-8 and TRBJ2-5, the CDR3 gives the full variable domain: EAGVTQSPTHLIKTRGQQATLRCSPISGHTSVYWYQQALGLGLQFLLWYDEGEERNRGNFPPRFSGRQFPNYSSELNVNALELEDSALYLCASSLGRQLRVVTQYFGPGTRLLVL.

The chain uses TRBV6-5 and TRBJ2-1; TRBD2 aligns across 10 bases. V shed 0 bases, J shed 5 bases, and the junction held 4 bases outside the gene matches. CDR3 length: 16 residues. Per germline, CDR1 MNHEY and CDR2 SVGAGI. The CDR3 is CASSYSASGRDNEQFF. CDR3 coding DNA: TGTGCCAGCAGTTACTCGGCTAGCGGGAGAGACAATGAGCAGTTCTTC.

The table lists this clonotype with many counts. The rearrangement uses TRBV20-1 and TRBJ1-1; D not certain. Trimming shortened V by 2 bases and J by 3 bases, and 13 bases separated the two germline ends. Per germline, CDR1 DFQATT and CDR2 SNEGSKA (reference sequence). The CDR3 has 14 residues. CDR3 DNA: TGCAGTGCTAGATCAGAAAAAACGGACACTGAAGCTTTCTTT. Translated: CSARSEKTDTEAFF.

This clonotype was found many times. The chain employs TRBV29-1 and TRBJ2-2, with no clear D. Per the germline V gene, CDR1 is SQVTM and CDR2 is ANQGSEA. The CDR3 runs to 14 residues. The ends were cut back, 5 bases at V and 0 bases at J, with 10 bases in the middle. This chain's CDR3 is CSVLGRTNTGELFF. The CDR3 DNA reads as TGCAGCGTTCTCGGGCGAACGAACACCGGGGAGCTGTTTTTT.

The chain has TRBV29-1 and TRBJ1-2, with D unresolved. Germline CDR1 is SQVTM and CDR2 is ANQGSEA. Trimming removed 3 bases from V and 8 bases from J, with 16 bases in between. CDR3 size: 13 residues. The chain's CDR3 is CSVDSPGISGYTF. The CDR3 DNA follows: TGCAGCGTTGATTCCCCGGGGATCTCGGGCTACACCTTC.

There are many counts of this clonotype. The CDR3 protein is CASSQFEAFF. The CDR3 coding sequence is TGTGCCAGCAGCCAATTTGAAGCTTTCTTT. The chain carries TRBV7-8 and TRBJ1-1; D ambiguous. The CDR3 runs to 10 residues. V was pared by 5 bases and J by 7 bases, with 5 bases between. CDR1 is SGHVS and CDR2 is FQNEAQ in the germline V gene.